Sequencing of this T cell receptor (beta chain) was carried out in a study of T cells expressing NK-cell markers. Regarding the study as a whole: These clonotypes additionally ranked first within the CD3+CD56-NKG2C+ fraction of several donors. Dominant NKG2C+ clonotypes were found to form roughly 1.0-7.0% of CD8+ T cells in more than five donors. Questions lingered over whether expanded NKG2C+ T cell clones were HCMV-specific.

Worth noting for this clonotype: Its target is unknown.

TCR beta cDNA was made by 5'RACE template switching with UMIs. With the 5' RACE reads reprocessed, TCRdb shows one record per CDR3 protein and no DNA. This sample's table reports about 460,000 distinct CDR3 sequences. Germline values: CDR1 SGHDN, CDR2 FVKESK. This CDR3 region has 14 residues. The chain couples TRBV14 to TRBJ2-5; TCRdb's D call of TRBD1 is untestable without DNA. This sequence was found in a woman aged 50 to 60 in good health. Specimen: blood T cells: a sorted CD56 or NKG2C T cell subset, CD4+ or CD8+ T cells, or bulk PBMC T cells (not recorded which). The CDR3 sequence is CASSQVGTGKTQYF.